The T cell receptor (beta chain) described here comes from a study of T cell repertoires in cytomegalovirus infection. In the study overall: Both recently identified HLA-C-restricted and well-studied HLA-B-restricted CMV epitopes were used in the study.

This clonotype was picked up a small number of times. Its antigen is as yet unknown. A single record per CDR3 protein comes from TCRdb applying MiXCR to the reads. The data show some 590,000 distinct CDR3 sequences, with about 39% seen just once and around 50% held by the top ten. Trimming took 1 base from V and 5 from J, leaving 17 bases between them. This CDR3 comprises 16 residues. The V gene's germline CDR1 is LGHDT and CDR2 YNNKEL (reference sequence). The TCR was taken from a human donor in good health (CMV status not recorded). Some clones in this sample may be carry-over from other donors' samples. The specimen comprised cultured PBMCs, sampled from culture after CMV antigen stimulation. The chain employs TRBV3-1 and TRBJ2-5; possibly TRBD2 for D (6 bases). CDR3 sequence (DNA): TGTGCCAGCAGCCAAGGCGGCGGGATGGTTGCTGAGACCCAGTACTTC. It yields the protein CASSQGGGMVAETQYF.